The present TCR beta chain was sequenced within a study of blood T cells in healthy people across ages. A second about 7 to 11 cycle PCR used barcoded and J-beta primers. A template-switch adaptor containing 12 random nucleotides labeled each cDNA molecule. In TCRdb, the 5' RACE reads were re-called with MiXCR into one record per CDR3 protein. The repertoire has some 880,000 distinct CDR3 sequences, approximately 35% of them found once; the top ten carry over 10%. The CDR3 contains 14 residues. V dropped 4 bases and J dropped 8 bases, with 15 bases sitting between them. Sequencing was performed on blood. The sequence was collected from a man aged 18 to 29 in good health. The rearrangement joins TRBV12-3 or TRBV12-4 to TRBJ2-1, with D perhaps being TRBD1 or TRBD2 (5 bases each). The CDR3 DNA is TGTGCCAGCAGTTCGGGGACCCTAAGCGATGAGCAGTTCTTC. Protein product: CASSSGTLSDEQFF.